The T cell receptor (beta chain) described here comes from a study of blood T cell repertoires in COVID-19. Per the original methods: Reference gene primer amplification yielded estimated nucleated cell counts. The table came from immunoSEQ multiplex PCR; TCRdb's copy has only in-frame clones and leaves some out. Clone size and V and J calls were adopted from that table, with D and trimming inferred from the DNA. There are fewer than 300,000 clones in the sample; approximately 90% occur only once, and roughly 12% lies in the top ten. Seattle researchers signed up patients amid active infection and tracked them longitudinally. This CDR3 is 16 amino acids long. With 5 bases clipped from V and 2 bases from J, the junction kept 9 bases outside the gene matches. Per germline, CDR1 LGHNA and CDR2 YNFKEQ.

Specimen: peripheral blood. This TCR was recovered from a man between 50 and 59 years old with COVID-19, enrolled during active disease. The chain employs TRBV4-2 and TRBJ2-3; TRBD2 matches 8 bases. The CDR3 protein is CASSGTSGEYTDTQYF. The CDR3 DNA follows: TGTGCCAGCAGCGGTACTAGCGGAGAATACACAGATACGCAGTATTTT.